Shown below are 15 T cell receptor beta chains from a single sample sequenced in a study of blood T cells in healthy people across ages. Sample-barcoded 5' priming and a J-beta primer mix drove a second PCR of about 6 to 12 cycles. One entry per CDR3 protein, called by TCRdb with MiXCR from the 5' RACE reads. The sample shows almost 550,000 distinct CDR3 sequences, around 24% of them seen only once. These same data were also listed under a study on T cells of mothers and their children.

Specimen: blood. These TCRs come from a boy between 10 and 17 years old in good health.

This clonotype was observed a handful of times. The V and J genes are TRBV3-1 and TRBJ2-5; D gene unclear. The assigned J gene may be wrong: the sequence end matches TRBJ2-1 better. Germline V gene data show CDR1 as LGHDT and CDR2 as YNNKEL (reference sequence). CDR3 length: 13 amino acids. The CDR3 spells CASSQAPWNEQFF. The DNA of the CDR3 is TGTGCCAGCAGCCAAGCCCCCTGGAATGAGCAGTTCTTC.

This clonotype was counted between two and nine times. This chain uses TRBV28 with TRBJ1-1; D unclear. Per the germline V gene, CDR1 is MDHEN and CDR2 is SYDVKM. CDR3 length: 14 amino acids. V lost 7 bases to trimming and J lost 4 bases, with 16 bases between them. CDR3 amino acids: CASTDPRRGTEAFF. CDR3 nucleotide sequence: TGTGCCAGCACCGACCCCCGGCGGGGCACTGAAGCTTTCTTT.

This clonotype was counted at least ten times. This rearrangement joins TRBV29-1 to TRBJ2-7; 8 bases are shared with TRBD1. CDR3 length equals 12 residues. V was pared by 7 bases and J by 6 bases, with 8 bases of the junction left unmatched. Germline CDR1 and CDR2: SQVTM and ANQGSEA. CDR3 amino acids: CSAGTGFGEQYF. Written as DNA, the CDR3 is TGCAGCGCCGGGACAGGTTTCGGCGAGCAGTACTTC.

In DNA, the CDR3 is TGTGCCAGCAGCCAAGGGGACAGGGTTCGACGCGAGCAGTACTTC. It specifies CASSQGDRVRREQYF. The J gene is TRBJ2-7, the V gene TRBV3-1; 9 nucleotides agree with TRBD1. Looked up from germline, CDR1 is LGHDT and CDR2 is YNNKEL (reference sequence). The CDR3 has 15 residues. V lost 1 base to trimming and J lost 6 bases; unmatched junction nucleotides: 7.

This clonotype was seen a handful of times. The rearrangement joins TRBV7-2 to TRBJ2-1; D gene uncertain. Germline CDR1 SGHTA, CDR2 FQGNSA. There are 11 residues in the CDR3. The ends were cut back, 4 bases at V and 12 bases at J, with 10 bases in the middle. As DNA, the CDR3 is TGTGCCAGCAGCTCCCCCGAAGGGCAGTTCTTC. This sequence encodes CASSSPEGQFF. Looking up the rest from reference TRBV7-2 and TRBJ2-1 gives the full variable domain: GAGVSQSPSNKVTEKGKDVELRCDPISGHTALYWYRQSLGQGLEFLIYFQGNSAPDKSGLPSDRFSAERTGGSVSTLTIQRTQQEDSAVYLCASSSPEGQFFGPGTRLTVL.

This chain uses TRBV24-1 with TRBJ2-5; 9 nucleotides align to TRBD1. CDR1 is KGHDR and CDR2 is SFDVKD in the germline V gene. J was trimmed by 1 base and V by 7 bases; bases with no gene match: 12. The CDR3 has 17 residues. The CDR3 spells CATSWSWDRDLQETQYF. In DNA, the CDR3 is TGTGCCACCAGCTGGTCTTGGGACAGGGATCTCCAAGAGACCCAGTACTTC.

The chain carries TRBV18 and TRBJ2-1, with 8 positions matching TRBD2. TRBJ2-7 matches the DNA end more closely, so the J call is doubtful. CDR1 KGHSH and CDR2 LQKENI come from the germline V gene. This CDR3 spans 16 amino acids. CDR3 amino acids: CASADLSGESSYEQYF. The CDR3, as DNA: TGTGCCAGCGCCGACCTTAGCGGGGAAAGCTCCTACGAGCAGTACTTC.

The gene calls are TRBV4-2 and TRBJ1-4; 10 bases are shared with TRBD1. J was trimmed by 5 bases and V by 5 bases; bases with no gene match: 5. Germline V gene sequence: CDR1 LGHNA, CDR2 YNFKEQ. This CDR3 has 15 residues. The CDR3 sequence is CASSATGQGNEKLFF. In DNA, the CDR3 is TGTGCCAGCAGCGCAACGGGACAGGGGAATGAAAAACTGTTTTTT.

This clonotype was seen repeatedly, ten times or more. The chain uses TRBV7-9 and TRBJ1-1; TRBD1 agrees at 8 bases. CDR3 length: 15 residues. With V trimmed by 1 base and J by 0 bases, 1 base remained unmatched. The germline gives CDR1 SEHNR, CDR2 FQNEAQ (reference sequence). CDR3 protein: CASSLGTGLNTEAFF. DNA of the CDR3: TGTGCCAGCAGCTTAGGGACAGGGCTGAACACTGAAGCTTTCTTT.

The CDR3 protein is CASGSQTLGTQYF. In nucleotides, the CDR3 is TGTGCTAGTGGTTCCCAGACCCTTGGGACCCAGTACTTC. V is TRBV12-5 and J is TRBJ2-5, with no clear D. Germline values: CDR1 LGHNT, CDR2 FRNRAP. The CDR3 is 13 amino acids. V lost 4 bases and J 7 bases, leaving 13 bases between the germline ends.

CDR3: CASSQDLTQGGFRYGYTF. CDR3 sequence (DNA): TGCGCCAGCAGCCAAGATCTCACCCAGGGCGGATTTCGTTATGGCTACACCTTC. The chain links TRBV4-3 to TRBJ1-2, with D maybe TRBD1 (5 bases). Deletions cut 0 bases from V and 5 bases from J, with 22 bases between. The CDR3 is 18 amino acids. Germline V gene data show CDR1 as LGHNA and CDR2 as YSLEER.

The gene calls are TRBV28 and TRBJ2-7, with TRBD1 as a possible D gene (7 bases). Germline V gene sequence: CDR1 MDHEN, CDR2 SYDVKM. V lost 7 bases to trimming and J lost 7 bases, with 23 bases between them. This CDR3 is 15 amino acids long. The CDR3 DNA reads TGTGCCAGCACAATACAGACAGGGTTACGGGGGGAGCAGTACTTC. Translation gives CASTIQTGLRGEQYF.

A few counts support this clonotype. J is TRBJ2-2 and V is TRBV27; D is possibly TRBD2 (7 bases). CDR3 size: 17 residues. V lost 3 bases and J lost 3, with 17 bases in between. Germline-derived CDR1 and CDR2 are MNHEY and SMNVEV (reference sequence). DNA of the CDR3: TGTGCCAGCAGTTTCTCCTGGGCGGGGGCGTACACCGGGGAGCTGTTTTTT. Amino acids: CASSFSWAGAYTGELFF.

The V call is TRBV28, the J call TRBJ2-7; unclear D gene. Looked up from germline, CDR1 is MDHEN and CDR2 is SYDVKM. Trimming shortened V by 6 bases and J by 9 bases, and 15 bases separated the two germline ends. This CDR3 contains 12 residues. The CDR3 here is CASRNEVIPQYF. The CDR3 DNA reads as TGTGCCAGCAGGAATGAGGTCATTCCGCAGTACTTC.

The chain is built from TRBV29-1 and TRBJ2-5; no firm D call. The better agreement between TRBJ2-1 and the DNA end casts doubt on the J call. Germline assignment: CDR1 SQVTM and CDR2 ANQGSEA. The CDR3 totals 12 residues. The CDR3 bases are TGCAGCGTAGGATTTGGGTACAATGAGCAGTTCTTC. Its translation is CSVGFGYNEQFF.